Presented here are 20 T cell receptor beta chains from one specimen sequenced in a study of blood T cell repertoires in COVID-19. Sequenced by immunoSEQ multiplex PCR; TCRdb stores in-frame clones only, minus some. The sample consists of roughly 200,000 clones, around 76% of them appearing once. The sample taken for sequencing was peripheral blood. All receptors come from a woman between 45 and 60 years old with active or convalescent COVID-19.

The J gene is TRBJ2-7, the V gene TRBV1; the table assigns TRBD1, which was not confirmed against the DNA. TRBV1 is assigned pseudogene status. This CDR3 has 14 residues. CDR3 sequence (DNA): TGCACTCACCGACAGCGATCCGCTCTCAACGAGCAGTACTTC. This gives the protein CTHRQRSALNEQYF.

The chain uses TRBV7-2 and TRBJ1-2, with a tentative D call TRBD1 (6 bases). The germline gives CDR1 SGHTA, CDR2 FQGNSA. This CDR3 has 13 amino acids. With 6 bases removed from V and 4 bases from J, the gap between germline ends came to 12 bases. The DNA of the CDR3 is TGTGCCAGCAGTAGCGACAGGATCTATGGCTACACCTTC. Its protein product is CASSSDRIYGYTF.

CDR3 sequence: CAWSLKRDNPNYGYTF. The CDR3 DNA reads TGTGCCTGGAGTCTCAAACGGGACAACCCTAACTATGGCTACACCTTC. The rearrangement uses TRBV30 and TRBJ1-2, with a tentative D call TRBD1 (6 bases). Germline CDR1 is GTSNPN and CDR2 is SVGIG (reference sequence). This CDR3 has 16 residues. Deletions cut 2 bases from V and 0 bases from J, with 16 bases between.

The chain combines TRBV15 with TRBJ1-1, with 9 bases matching TRBD1. Unmatched junction bases numbered 1, after V lost 4 bases and J lost 4 bases. The CDR3 length is 13 residues. Germline V gene sequence: CDR1 LNHNV, CDR2 YYDKDF (reference sequence). This CDR3 reads CATSNRGPTEAFF. In DNA, the CDR3 is TGTGCCACCAGCAACAGGGGGCCCACTGAAGCTTTCTTT.

The J gene is TRBJ2-7, the V gene TRBV7-9; 7 nucleotides agree with TRBD2. Germline V gene sequence: CDR1 SEHNR, CDR2 FQNEAQ (reference sequence). The trim removed 7 bases at V and 2 bases at J, leaving 11 bases unmatched. The CDR3 totals 15 residues. For the CDR3, the DNA is TGTGCCAGCACTTCTGGGAGGGGACTAACCTACGAGCAGTACTTC. Protein product: CASTSGRGLTYEQYF.

V and J are TRBV9 and TRBJ2-1; 10 positions match TRBD2. This CDR3 comprises 16 residues. Germline-derived CDR1 and CDR2 are SGDLS and YYNGEE. V was pared by 4 bases and J by 8 bases, with 12 bases of the junction left unmatched. In nucleotides, the CDR3 is TGTGCCAGCAGCCCCGGGGCTAGCGGGAGCGGGGATGAGCAGTTCTTC. The encoded protein is CASSPGASGSGDEQFF.

CDR3 in amino acids: CASSIDRSDTDTQYF. CDR3 DNA sequence: TGTGCCAGTAGTATAGATCGGAGTGACACAGATACGCAGTATTTT. V usage is TRBV19 and J usage is TRBJ2-3; no reliable D call. CDR1 LNHDA and CDR2 SQIVND come from the germline V gene (reference sequence). The CDR3 length is 15 residues. The ends were cut back, 0 bases at V and 2 bases at J, with 9 bases in the middle.

The chain has TRBV19 and TRBJ1-4; 7 bases fit TRBD1. CDR1 LNHDA and CDR2 SQIVND come from the germline V gene (reference sequence). The CDR3 runs 15 residues. V lost 9 bases to trimming and J lost 10 bases; unmatched junction nucleotides: 17. The CDR3 nucleotides read TGTGCCAGCCGGGACAGAATTTTGGACGGTGGAAAACTGTTTTTT. Protein: CASRDRILDGGKLFF.

The V gene is TRBV18, the J gene TRBJ1-1; D is perhaps TRBD1 (5 bases). Germline CDR1 and CDR2: KGHSH and LQKENI. V was shortened by 0 bases and J by 7 bases, with 6 bases between the two germline ends. This CDR3 spans 12 amino acids. The CDR3 bases are TGTGCCAGCTCACCACCGCAGGGTGAAGCTTTCTTT. Its protein is CASSPPQGEAFF. The full variable domain, rest sourced from reference TRBV18 and TRBJ1-1, is NAGVMQNPRHLVRRRGQEARLRCSPMKGHSHVYWYRQLPEEGLKFMVYLQKENIIDESGMPKERFSAEFPKEGPSILRIQQVVRGDSAAYFCASSPPQGEAFFGQGTRLTVV.

As regards this clone: In the same sample, other DNA sequences code for this CDR3. This sequence joins TRBV14 and TRBJ1-1; D gene uncertain. This CDR3 has 15 amino acids. Trimming stripped 1 base from V and 0 bases from J, with 9 bases between. From germline, CDR1 is SGHDN and CDR2 FVKESK. CDR3 coding DNA: TGTGCCAGCAGCCAAGTTACGGGTGTGAACACTGAAGCTTTCTTT. The encoded protein is CASSQVTGVNTEAFF.

V is TRBV6-2 or TRBV6-3 and J is TRBJ1-1, with a tentative D call TRBD1 (6 bases). The CDR3 sequence is 15 residues long. Germline V lookup: CDR1 MNHEY, CDR2 SVGEGT. V was trimmed by 2 bases and J by 6 bases, leaving 16 bases between them. In DNA, the CDR3 is TGTGCCAGCAGTTACAATGGCAGGGGTAACGCTGAAGCTTTCTTT. This gives the protein CASSYNGRGNAEAFF.

In DNA, the CDR3 is TGTGCCAGCTCACGAAACAGGGGGGAACTTAATGAAAAACTGTTTTTT. Residues: CASSRNRGELNEKLFF. V is TRBV18 and J is TRBJ1-4, with TRBD1 matching 8 bases. Germline CDR1 is KGHSH and CDR2 is LQKENI. This CDR3 contains 16 residues. Trimming took 4 bases from V and 4 from J; bases not matched to a gene: 8.

This clone has a single count. The rearrangement joins TRBV7-9 to TRBJ2-7, with 8 bases identical to TRBD2. In germline, CDR1 is SEHNR, CDR2 FQNEAQ (reference sequence). The J segment lost 0 bases and the V segment lost 7 bases, leaving 5 bases of the junction unmatched. The CDR3 is 14 residues long. CDR3 loop: CASILSGTSYEQYF. CDR3 coding DNA: TGTGCCAGCATCCTTAGCGGGACCTCCTACGAGCAGTACTTC.

This clone was seen only a few times. The chain links TRBV30 to TRBJ1-1, with D uncertain. Trimming took off 5 bases at V and 4 bases at J, with 11 bases between the two ends. The CDR3 has 12 amino acids. CDR1 is GTSNPN and CDR2 is SVGIG in the germline V gene (reference sequence). The CDR3 DNA reads TGTGCCTGGGCTCGAGCAACCACTGAAGCTTTCTTT. It translates to CAWARATTEAFF.

The genes are TRBV4-3 and TRBJ1-1, with D possibly being TRBD1 (6 bases). From germline, CDR1 is LGHNA and CDR2 YSLEER. Trimming removed 0 bases at V and 4 bases at J, with 12 bases between. The CDR3 is made up of 15 amino acids. CDR3 sequence reads: CASSQETGKSTEAFF. The CDR3 region has the DNA TGCGCCAGCAGCCAAGAAACAGGGAAGAGCACTGAAGCTTTCTTT.

The chain recombines TRBV28 with TRBJ1-3, with 7 positions matching TRBD1. The V and J ends lost 6 bases and 4 bases, in that order; junction bases with no gene match: 6. CDR1 and CDR2 from the germline V gene are MDHEN and SYDVKM. There are 14 residues in the CDR3. CDR3 sequence: CASSPRGTGNTIYF. The CDR3 DNA reads as TGTGCCAGCAGCCCCAGGGGGACAGGAAACACCATATATTTT.

A word on this clone: This same CDR3 is encoded by further DNA sequences in the sample. The chain is built from TRBV11-3 and TRBJ2-3; the D gene is possibly TRBD2 (5 bases). V lost 1 base and J 0 bases, leaving 5 bases between the germline ends. This CDR3 comprises 14 residues. Germline loops: CDR1 SGHNT, CDR2 YENEEA. The CDR3 DNA is TGTGCCAGCAGCTTAGGGAGGAGCACAGATACGCAGTATTTT. Protein sequence: CASSLGRSTDTQYF.

The gene calls are TRBV5-5 and TRBJ2-2, with D perhaps matching TRBD2 (6 bases). The CDR3 consists of 15 residues. V was cut by 0 bases and J by 7 bases, with 13 bases left in between. The germline CDR1 and CDR2 sequences are SGHKS and YYEKEE (reference sequence). CDR3 sequence (DNA): TGTGCCAGCAGCTTGGATGGGGCGGGATACGGGGAGCTGTTTTTT. Translating it yields CASSLDGAGYGELFF.

The chain combines TRBV12-3 or TRBV12-4 with TRBJ1-2, with a possible D match to TRBD1 (5 bases). CDR3 size: 13 residues. Trimming removed 6 bases from V and 4 bases from J, with 12 bases in between. The CDR3 spells CASSMQGSYGYTF. The CDR3 DNA reads TGTGCCAGCAGCATGCAGGGTTCCTATGGCTACACCTTC.

The V and J genes are TRBV7-6 and TRBJ2-1, with 12 bases fitting TRBD1. The CDR3 has 14 amino acids. Trimming removed 5 bases from V and 9 bases from J; junction bases left unmatched: 5. Germline V lookup: CDR1 SGHVS, CDR2 FNYEAQ. DNA for the CDR3: TGTGCCAGCAGCCCAGGGACAGGGGGCCTTGAGCAGTTCTTC. It specifies CASSPGTGGLEQFF. Looking up the rest from reference TRBV7-6 and TRBJ2-1 gives the full variable domain: GAGVSQSPRYKVTKRGQDVALRCDPISGHVSLYWYRQALGQGPEFLTYFNYEAQQDKSGLPNDRFSAERPEGSISTLTIQRTEQRDSAMYRCASSPGTGGLEQFFGPGTRLTVL.